This TCR beta chain appears in the sequencing data of a study of shared clonotypes between healthy human individuals. Study-level background: Serving as donors were two women and three men, whose ages spanned 18 to 49. Findings and limits, study-wide: Clonotype sharing across a few donors was observed for approximately 5% of naive CD4 clonotypes.

Comment on this clone: Its target is unknown.

The CDR3 sequence is 18 residues long. Deep was the level used in running the assay. Only in-frame clones appear in the TCRdb table, and some are missing; sequencing was by immunoSEQ multiplex PCR. The table includes a few hundred thousand clones, 90% to 97% detected once. Sequencing used memory CD8+ T cells sorted from blood. Subset denoted: CD45RO+ cells pooled with CCR7-negative TemRA cells. The source is a man aged 25-40 years in good health. The V gene is TRBV21-1, the J gene TRBJ1-3; the D call TRBD1 from the table was never checked on the DNA. TRBV21-1 is assigned pseudogene status. CDR3 protein: CASSNEGFTGDSGNTIYF. DNA for the CDR3: TGTGCCAGCAGCAACGAGGGCTTTACAGGGGACTCTGGAAACACCATATATTTT.